Listed below are T cell receptor beta chains from one sample, sequenced in a study of Graves' ophthalmopathy and Graves' hyperthyroidism. MiXCR, applied by TCRdb to the multiplex PCR reads, yields one record per CDR3 protein. In the table there are around 340,000 distinct CDR3 sequences, 15% to 20% of which are singletons. The sample was peripheral blood. The receptors derive from an adult man with Graves' ophthalmopathy. CDR3s include the opening cysteine and the closing phenylalanine or tryptophan. D genes are given only for firm matches. For some rows the clone size is stated as once, few or many, or as a class when expanded; others skip it.

V gene	D gene	clone size	J gene	CDR3 DNA	CDR3 protein
TRBV6-1	.	many	TRBJ1-6	TGTGCCATACAGGAGAACTATAATTCACCCCTCCACTTT	CAIQENYNSPLHF
TRBV9	.	many	TRBJ2-2	TGTGCCAGCAGCGTAGCTTACGGAGGGGGGTACACCGGGGAGCTGTTTTTT	CASSVAYGGGYTGELFF
TRBV12-3/TRBV12-4	.	many	TRBJ2-5	TGTGCCAGCCGTGGAGTCCAAGCTGGAGAGACCCAGTACTTC	CASRGVQAGETQYF
TRBV7-9	TRBD1	many	TRBJ1-1	TGTGCCAGCAGCCAGGGGGGACGGGGAATGAACACTGAAGCTTTCTTT	CASSQGGRGMNTEAFF
TRBV28	TRBD2	many	TRBJ2-5	TGTGCCAGCAGTCCCCCCGCGGGGAGGGAGTTAAGTGAGACCCAGTACTTC	CASSPPAGRELSETQYF
TRBV6-5	.	many	TRBJ2-7	TGTGCCAGCAGTTCAGGGGAAAGGAGCTCCTACGAGCAGTACTTC	CASSSGERSSYEQYF
TRBV7-6	.	many	TRBJ2-7	TGTGCCAGCAGCCCCTTGTTCAAGAGCTCCTACGAGCAGTACTTC	CASSPLFKSSYEQYF
TRBV5-1	TRBD2	few	TRBJ2-5	TGCGCCAGCAGCGGGACTAGCGGGGGCCCCGGGTACTTC	CASSGTSGGPGYF
TRBV7-9	TRBD2	many	TRBJ2-5	TGTGCCAGCACCCGGTGGGGTAGCGGGAGTAACGAGACCCAGTACTTC	CASTRWGSGSNETQYF
TRBV6-5	TRBD2	many	TRBJ2-4	TGTGCCAGCAGTTACTCTCCTAGCGGGAGAGGCATTCAGTACTTC	CASSYSPSGRGIQYF
TRBV4-1	.	many	TRBJ2-5	TGCGCCAGCAGCCAAGTAATGGTGTTAGAGACCCAGTACTTC	CASSQVMVLETQYF
TRBV30	TRBD1	many	TRBJ2-6	TGTGCCACCGATCGACAGGGATCCGGGGCCAACGTCCTGACTTTC	CATDRQGSGANVLTF
TRBV20-1	.	many	TRBJ2-7	TGCAGTGCTATCCCGGGGACCCTCTTGTACGAGCAGTACTTC	CSAIPGTLLYEQYF
TRBV4-2	.	once	TRBJ1-6	TGTGCCAGCAGCCAAGACCCTCCACAGGCGTATAATTCACCCCTCCACTTT	CASSQDPPQAYNSPLHF
TRBV9	.	many	TRBJ2-5	TGTGCCAGCAGCGTAGGAAATCGGGCCCAAGAGACCCAGTACTTC	CASSVGNRAQETQYF
TRBV20-1	.	many	TRBJ2-7	TGCAGTGCTAGATCCAGGGAGTCCTACGAGCAGTACTTC	CSARSRESYEQYF
TRBV19	.	.	TRBJ1-5	TGTGCCAGTAGTATCACAACAGGGAATTATCAGCCCCAGCATTTT	CASSITTGNYQPQHF
TRBV10-3	.	.	TRBJ1-2	TGTGCCATCAGTGATCTCAAAACCCCCACCACTGGCTACACCTTC	CAISDLKTPTTGYTF
TRBV6-1	.	few	TRBJ2-7	TGTGCCAGCAGTGAAGCGGACGGAACAGGCCCCGGAGGCGAGCAGTACTTC	CASSEADGTGPGGEQYF
TRBV13	TRBD2	many	TRBJ2-7	TGTGCCAGCAGCTCACGCGGGGGGATTCACGAGCAGTACTTC	CASSSRGGIHEQYF
TRBV11-2	.	many	TRBJ1-3	TGTGCCAGCAGCAGTAGATTAACAGTCTCTGGAAACACCATATATTTT	CASSSRLTVSGNTIYF
TRBV11-2	.	few	TRBJ1-1	TGTGCCAGTAGTCGAAATCCGGGACACTGGAACACTGAAGCTTTCTTT	CASSRNPGHWNTEAFF
TRBV2	TRBD1	many	TRBJ1-2	TGTGCCAGCAGTCAAACAGGGGGATGGACGTACACCTTC	CASSQTGGWTYTF
TRBV12-3/TRBV12-4	.	many	TRBJ1-1	TGTGCCAGCAGCCTTGGGGGGTCGAACACTGAAGCTTTCTTT	CASSLGGSNTEAFF
TRBV11-2	.	many	TRBJ2-7	TGTGCCAGCAGCTCAGCTTCCTACGAGCAGTACTTC	CASSSASYEQYF
TRBV30	.	many	TRBJ1-5	TGTGCCTGGAGCAAACCCCAGCAGCCCCAGCATTTT	CAWSKPQQPQHF
TRBV11-2	.	many	TRBJ1-3	TGTGCCAGCAGGTCCGGGGGATCGGACGGAAACACCATATATTTT	CASRSGGSDGNTIYF
TRBV6-5	.	many	TRBJ1-1	TGTGCCAGCAGTACGGGATCAACAGGTTCTGAAGCTTTCTTT	CASSTGSTGSEAFF
TRBV2	.	many	TRBJ1-6	TGTGCCAGCAAGTCCGACAGTAATTCACCCCTCCACTTT	CASKSDSNSPLHF
TRBV6-1	TRBD1	few	TRBJ2-7	TGTGCCAGCAGAATGGGACAGGGTGTCTACGAGCAGTACTTC	CASRMGQGVYEQYF
TRBV12-5	.	many	TRBJ1-1	TGTGCTAGTGGTTTGCCGGGACGGGGCGGTGAAGCTTTCTTT	CASGLPGRGGEAFF
TRBV12-3/TRBV12-4	.	many	TRBJ1-1	TGTGCCAGCAGTCCTTCAACCCCGAACACTGAAGCTTTCTTT	CASSPSTPNTEAFF
TRBV30	.	many	TRBJ2-7	TGTGCCTGGAGTAAGGACATATACTACGAGCAGTACTTC	CAWSKDIYYEQYF
TRBV27	.	many	TRBJ2-4	TGTGCCAGCAGCGGCAGCCCCAAAAACATTCAGTACTTC	CASSGSPKNIQYF
TRBV15	.	many	TRBJ1-2	TGTGCCACCAGCAGAGATCTTCGGGGCAGTGGCTACACCTTC	CATSRDLRGSGYTF
TRBV7-6	.	once	TRBJ1-2	TGTGCCAGCAGCCCACAGGGAGGGGTAGCTGACTATGGCTACACCTTC	CASSPQGGVADYGYTF
TRBV20-1	.	.	TRBJ2-7	TGCAGTGCTAGCGGGGCGCAGGGCCTAGTCTACGAGCAGTACTTC	CSASGAQGLVYEQYF
TRBV12-3/TRBV12-4	TRBD1	.	TRBJ1-5	TGTGCCAGCAGTTCACCCAGGACAGGGGGCAATCAGCCCCAGCATTTT	CASSSPRTGGNQPQHF
TRBV2	TRBD2	.	TRBJ2-7	TGTGCCAGCGGGAGGACTAGCGGGAGGTACGAGCAGTACTTC	CASGRTSGRYEQYF
TRBV12-3/TRBV12-4	TRBD1	.	TRBJ2-2	TGTGCCAGCAGTTTAGCTAGGACAGGGGTCACCGGGGAGCTGTTTTTT	CASSLARTGVTGELFF
TRBV19	.	many	TRBJ2-2	TGTGCCAGCTTACTCGGAGATCGGGGGGAGCTGTTTTTT	CASLLGDRGELFF